This TCR beta chain was captured by sequencing in a study of CD8 T cells in ankylosing spondylitis. Findings and limits, study-wide: Disease-linked clones reportedly showed significant enrichment in matched ankylosing spondylitis synovial fluid.

TCRdb re-called the 5' RACE reads through MiXCR, storing one row per CDR3 protein. Of about 150,000 distinct CDR3 sequences listed, roughly 44% are singletons. This CDR3 region has 18 residues. J was trimmed by 1 base and V by 2 bases; bases with no gene match: 5. Germline CDR1 and CDR2: ENHRY and SYGVKD. On this clonotype itself: Antigen: not known.

The specimen sequenced was synovial fluid, either unsorted or a sorted T cell fraction (not recorded which). The gene calls are TRBV10-3 and TRBJ2-5, with TRBD2 matching over 15 bases. This TCR was sampled from a male donor with ankylosing spondylitis. This CDR3 is CAISEPRTSGGAQETQYF. CDR3 nucleotides: TGTGCCATCAGTGAGCCCCGGACTAGCGGGGGGGCCCAAGAGACCCAGTACTTC.